This T cell receptor beta chain originates from a study of blood T cell repertoires in COVID-19. This CDR3 comprises 13 residues. The V and J ends lost 3 bases and 6 bases, in that order; junction bases with no gene match: 5. CDR1 and CDR2 from the germline V gene are SGHAT and FQNNGV. The assay was immunoSEQ multiplex PCR, and TCRdb's table has in-frame clones only and misses some. The sample includes 270,000 or so clones, approximately 85% seen only once; the top ten take 13%. What was sequenced was peripheral blood. The chain is built from TRBV11-2 and TRBJ2-7, with TRBD1 identical over 7 bases. The origin of this receptor is a human donor in a cohort sampled during active COVID-19. The CDR3 sequence: CASSFEGAFEQYF. The CDR3 DNA reads TGTGCCAGCAGCTTTGAGGGGGCGTTCGAGCAGTACTTC.